The 11 T cell receptor beta chains in this list originate from one sample, sequenced in a study of blood T cell repertoires in COVID-19 (dated by TCRdb to the early 2020s). Library preparation used the immunoSEQ multiplex PCR assay. As stored in TCRdb, this immuneACCESS dataset retains in-frame rearrangements with V and J assigned. A fraction of the clones does not appear; measured against another copy, unresolved V genes explain less than half of the discrepancy, and the remainder lacks a known reason. The sample data list roughly 120,000 clones, and roughly 80% of these were observed just once. The top ten hold 1.5% to 1.8% of the sample. Sequenced sample: peripheral blood. The receptor set was obtained from a man aged 50 to 60 with acute or convalescent COVID-19.

The V and J genes are TRBV5-1 and TRBJ1-6, with 8 nucleotides matching TRBD1. This CDR3 region has 14 residues. J gave up 9 bases and V 3 bases, and 5 bases lay outside the gene matches. Germline values: CDR1 SGHRS, CDR2 YFSETQ. CDR3 in DNA: TGCGCCAGCAGCTCCGGACAGGGAAGTTCACCCCTCCACTTT. The encoded protein is CASSSGQGSSPLHF.

This chain connects TRBV7-6 to TRBJ2-3, with TRBD1 matching 11 bases. The CDR3 loop spans 15 amino acids. Germline CDR1 reads SGHVS; CDR2 reads FNYEAQ. The V segment lost 4 bases and the J segment 4 bases; nucleotides outside the gene matches: 4. This chain's CDR3 is CASSSGTGGPDTQYF. CDR3 nucleotide sequence: TGTGCCAGCAGCTCCGGGACAGGGGGACCAGATACGCAGTATTTT.

This clone was found a few times. This chain uses TRBV6-2 or TRBV6-3 with TRBJ1-5; D unresolved. In germline, CDR1 is MNHEY, CDR2 SVGEGT. This CDR3 contains 15 residues. The V end lost 5 bases, the J end lost 6 bases, and 17 bases lay between the germline ends. CDR3 protein: CASSRNPGLGQPQHF. The CDR3 DNA sequence: TGTGCCAGCAGTCGCAACCCCGGGTTAGGTCAGCCCCAGCATTTT.

This chain uses TRBV6-5 with TRBJ1-5; 9 nucleotides align to TRBD1. This CDR3 is built from 14 residues. Per germline, CDR1 MNHEY and CDR2 SVGAGI. The J segment lost 6 bases and the V segment lost 6 bases, leaving 6 bases of the junction unmatched. The CDR3, as DNA: TGTGCCAGCAGCCAGGACAGGGGCCTTCAGCCCCAGCATTTT. Protein: CASSQDRGLQPQHF.

CDR3 in DNA: TGTGCCAGCAGCCCAATGACTAGCGGGGAAACAGATACGCAGTATTTT. Translated, it gives CASSPMTSGETDTQYF. The genes are TRBV9 and TRBJ2-3; the match to TRBD2 covers 11 bases. The germline V gene encodes CDR1 SGDLS and CDR2 YYNGEE. The CDR3 contains 16 residues. Germline trimming cut 4 bases from V and 3 bases from J; bases unmatched to any gene: 7.

The chain links TRBV6-1 to TRBJ1-1, with 12 bases lining up with TRBD1. V lost 4 bases and J lost 4; bases outside the gene matches: 10. Germline V gene data show CDR1 as MNHNS and CDR2 as SASEGT. CDR3 length: 17 residues. CDR3 amino acids: CASSARRGQGAGTEAFF. The CDR3 DNA sequence: TGTGCCAGCAGTGCGAGAAGGGGACAGGGGGCGGGCACTGAAGCTTTCTTT.

V usage is TRBV9 and J usage is TRBJ1-5, with TRBD1 matching over 9 bases. The CDR3 covers 14 residues. Trimming took 4 bases from V and 6 from J; bases not matched to a gene: 5. In germline, CDR1 is SGDLS, CDR2 YYNGEE. CDR3 in DNA: TGTGCCAGCAGCCCGGGACAGGGCAGTCAGCCCCAGCATTTT. This codes for CASSPGQGSQPQHF.

This clone was counted only a few times. The V call is TRBV6-5, the J call TRBJ2-1; 7 nucleotides align to TRBD2. This CDR3 is 11 amino acids long. The germline V gene encodes CDR1 MNHEY and CDR2 SVGAGI. V lost 4 bases to trimming and J lost 10 bases; unmatched junction nucleotides: 1. CDR3: CASSWGGEQFF. In DNA form, the CDR3 reads TGTGCCAGCAGTTGGGGGGGGGAGCAGTTCTTC.

The V call is TRBV9, the J call TRBJ1-4; possibly TRBD1 for D (6 bases). Deletions cut 1 base from V and 6 bases from J, with 10 bases between. CDR1 SGDLS and CDR2 YYNGEE come from the germline V gene. The CDR3 is 14 residues long. CDR3 bases: TGTGCCAGCAGCGTAACAGGGCGGGATGAAAAACTGTTTTTT. Its protein product is CASSVTGRDEKLFF.

This sequence joins TRBV10-1 and TRBJ2-1; 7 bases are a match to TRBD1. Trimming cost V 6 bases and J 8 bases; bases outside gene matches: 4. The CDR3 spans 12 residues. Germline-derived CDR1 and CDR2 are WNHNN and SYGVQD (reference sequence). The CDR3 loop reads CASSQQGHEQFF. The CDR3 region has the DNA TGCGCCAGCAGCCAACAGGGGCATGAGCAGTTCTTC.

This clone came up a few times. CDR3 residues: CASSPRQGGSYNEQFF. DNA of the CDR3: TGTGCCAGCAGCCCAAGACAGGGAGGATCCTACAATGAGCAGTTCTTC. The chain links TRBV7-2 to TRBJ2-1; perhaps TRBD1 as D (7 bases). V lost 5 bases and J 1 base, leaving 15 bases between the germline ends. CDR3 length: 16 residues. The germline V gene encodes CDR1 SGHTA and CDR2 FQGNSA.